The 29 T cell receptor beta chains reported below all come from one sample, sequenced in a study of read filtering for tumor transcriptome and immune sequencing. The library was built from around 400 ng RNA with molecular barcoded adaptors for alpha/delta and beta/gamma chains. TCRdb re-analysed the reads in MiXCR, keeping a single row per CDR3 protein. The sample yields 100,000 to 150,000 distinct CDR3 sequences, roughly 13% seen once. Input material: a population of CD138-negative cells sorted from bone marrow. These receptors all come from a donor aged 40 or over with multiple myeloma.

In its sample, this clonotype was seen a few times. This rearrangement joins TRBV11-2 to TRBJ1-3; D unresolved. The CDR3 loop spans 14 amino acids. Trimming removed 5 bases at V and 3 bases at J, with 11 bases between. Germline V gene lookup returns CDR1 SGHAT and CDR2 FQNNGV. The CDR3 is CASSQHGNGNTIYF. In DNA, the CDR3 is TGTGCCAGCAGCCAACACGGGAATGGAAACACCATATATTTT.

The sample holds a few counts of this clonotype. Being one base from a much bigger clone, this may be a read error. This chain joins TRBV10-3 and TRBJ2-3; 10 bases align to TRBD1. CDR1 is ENHRY and CDR2 is SYGVKD in the germline V gene. The CDR3 is made up of 14 amino acids. With 10 bases clipped from V and 2 bases from J, the junction kept 6 bases outside the gene matches. In DNA form, the CDR3 reads TGTGCCAACAGAGGGACAGGGGACACAGATACGCAGTATTTT. Amino acids: CANRGTGDTDTQYF.

At least ten counts were recorded for this clonotype. This chain connects TRBV27 to TRBJ2-1, with D uncertain. CDR3 length: 12 amino acids. The V end lost 3 bases, the J end lost 9 bases, and 9 bases lay between the germline ends. Germline V gene lookup returns CDR1 MNHEY and CDR2 SMNVEV (reference sequence). CDR3 sequence (DNA): TGTGCCAGCAGTTTTATGAGGAGTGAGCAGTTCTTC. Residues: CASSFMRSEQFF.

This clonotype was recorded many times. The chain joins TRBV24-1 to TRBJ2-1, with 9 nucleotides matching TRBD1. Trimming at V came to 4 bases and at J to 7 bases, leaving 13 bases not matched to a gene. The CDR3 sequence is 17 residues long. Germline CDR1 reads KGHDR; CDR2 reads SFDVKD. The CDR3 reads CATSDPTGTGRWNEQFF. Here the CDR3 DNA reads TGTGCCACCAGTGACCCAACCGGGACAGGGAGGTGGAATGAGCAGTTCTTC.

This clonotype has a count of ten or more. The V and J genes are TRBV12-5 and TRBJ2-3; 8 positions match TRBD2. The trim removed 3 bases at V and 6 bases at J, leaving 8 bases unmatched. CDR3 length: 15 residues. Germline V lookup: CDR1 LGHNT, CDR2 FRNRAP. This CDR3 is CASGFTGLGGDTQYF. The CDR3 nucleotides are TGTGCTAGTGGTTTTACGGGACTAGGCGGGGATACGCAGTATTTT. Looking up the rest from reference TRBV12-5 and TRBJ2-3 gives the full variable domain: DARVTQTPRHKVTEMGQEVTMRCQPILGHNTVFWYRQTMMQGLELLAYFRNRAPLDDSGMPKDRFSAEMPDATLATLKIQPSEPRDSAVYFCASGFTGLGGDTQYFGPGTRLTVL.

This clonotype was observed many times. This chain connects TRBV7-3 to TRBJ1-2; a possible D gene is TRBD1 (5 bases). The CDR3 loop spans 16 amino acids. V was clipped by 0 bases and J by 3 bases, with 14 bases between them. CDR1 SGHTA and CDR2 FQGTGA come from the germline V gene. DNA of the CDR3: TGTGCCAGCAGCTTAACGGGGCGCGAGAAGGACTATGGCTACACCTTC. Amino acids: CASSLTGREKDYGYTF.

The sample holds many counts of this clonotype. The chain recombines TRBV30 with TRBJ1-1; TRBD1 matches 7 bases. The CDR3 is 17 amino acids. The V gene's germline CDR1 is GTSNPN and CDR2 SVGIG (reference sequence). Germline trimming cut 2 bases from V and 0 bases from J; bases unmatched to any gene: 12. CDR3 sequence reads: CAWSRTGWNPMNTEAFF. In nucleotides, the CDR3 is TGTGCCTGGAGTCGGACAGGCTGGAATCCGATGAACACTGAAGCTTTCTTT.

Remarks on this clonotype: A much larger clone lies one base from this, so it may be a read error. V and J are TRBV3-1 and TRBJ2-7, with D tentatively TRBD1 (5 bases). The CDR3 is 13 amino acids. Per germline, CDR1 LGHDT and CDR2 YNNKEL (reference sequence). CDR3 sequence: CAGSPAAAGEQYF. CDR3 nucleotides: TGTGCCGGCAGCCCCGCCGCGGCAGGGGAGCAGTACTTC.

The table lists this clonotype with a few counts. V usage is TRBV6-1 and J usage is TRBJ2-2; 7 bases are a match to TRBD1. The germline V gene encodes CDR1 MNHNS and CDR2 SASEGT. This CDR3 contains 15 residues. Germline trimming cut 7 bases from V and 1 base from J; bases unmatched to any gene: 6. The CDR3 loop reads CASTGTELNTGELFF. The CDR3 nucleotides are TGTGCCAGCACCGGGACAGAGCTGAACACCGGGGAGCTGTTTTTT.

In this sample, this clonotype turned up many times. The chain has TRBV9 and TRBJ1-5; TRBD1 matches 7 bases. The CDR3 has 15 amino acids. Germline loops: CDR1 SGDLS, CDR2 YYNGEE. Losses at the gene ends were 3 bases for V and 5 bases for J; bases not matched to a gene: 8. The CDR3 DNA sequence: TGTGCCAGCAGCGCCGAGGGGGCAACTCATCAGCCCCAGCATTTT. Encoded protein: CASSAEGATHQPQHF.

There are many counts of this clonotype. This chain links TRBV5-1 with TRBJ2-1; D not resolved. CDR1 and CDR2 from the germline V gene are SGHRS and YFSETQ. V lost 8 bases, J lost 4 bases, and 10 bases lay in between. This CDR3 comprises 12 residues. The CDR3 protein is CASGHGYNEQFF. The CDR3 nucleotides read TGCGCCAGTGGCCACGGGTACAATGAGCAGTTCTTC.

Worth noting for this clonotype: Sequence at one end of the junction differs from germline and may be a read error. V and J are TRBV7-3 and TRBJ2-7; D may be TRBD2 (6 bases). Germline-derived CDR1 and CDR2 are SGHTA and FQGTGA. This CDR3 is built from 11 residues. The CDR3 protein is CASSLGRGKIF. The CDR3 DNA reads TGTGCCAGCAGCTTAGGGCGGGGCAAGATCTTC. The whole variable domain, filled in from reference TRBV7-3 and TRBJ2-7, reads GAGVSQTPSNKVTEKGKYVELRCDPISGHTALYWYRQSLGQGPEFLIYFQGTGAADDSGLPNDRFFAVRPEGSVSTLKIQRTERGDSAVYLCASSLGRGKIFGPGTRLTVT.

In its sample, this clonotype was seen many times. The chain has TRBV15 and TRBJ2-1; 7 bases map to TRBD2. CDR3 length: 15 residues. In germline, CDR1 is LNHNV, CDR2 YYDKDF (reference sequence). With V trimmed by 0 bases and J by 5 bases, 4 bases remained unmatched. The CDR3 here is CATSRDLGTNNEQFF. The CDR3 DNA sequence: TGTGCCACCAGCAGAGATCTCGGGACTAACAATGAGCAGTTCTTC.

This clonotype has a count of ten or more. J is TRBJ2-1 and V is TRBV20-1; D possibly corresponds to TRBD2 (6 bases). The CDR3 contains 12 residues. V lost 1 base and J 6 bases, leaving 7 bases between the germline ends. Per germline, CDR1 DFQATT and CDR2 SNEGSKA (reference sequence). CDR3: CSARGDFNEQFF. In DNA, the CDR3 is TGCAGTGCTAGAGGGGACTTCAATGAGCAGTTCTTC.

This clonotype showed up many times. The rearrangement joins TRBV7-8 to TRBJ2-2; D gene ambiguous. Trimming took 4 bases from V and 1 from J, leaving 13 bases between them. CDR1 and CDR2 (germline): SGHVS, FQNEAQ. The CDR3 is made up of 16 amino acids. CDR3 bases: TGTGCCAGCAGCTCACAACTTCTCGGGAACACCGGGGAGCTGTTTTTT. As protein: CASSSQLLGNTGELFF.

This clonotype showed up just a few times. This CDR3 is CASSLPNLEGTQYF. CDR3 coding DNA: TGTGCCAGCAGTTTACCGAACCTGGAAGGTACGCAGTATTTT. The V gene is TRBV12-3 or TRBV12-4, the J gene TRBJ2-3; no definite D call. This CDR3 comprises 14 residues. Trimming left V 2 bases short and J 8 bases short, with 14 bases between.

On this clonotype: A much larger clone differs from this one at a single base, so this may be a read error. The V and J genes are TRBV4-3 and TRBJ2-7; either TRBD1 or TRBD2 may fit D (5 bases each). Germline V CDR1 and CDR2: LGHNA, YSLEER. Trimming pared 4 bases from V and 9 bases from J, leaving 16 bases between. This CDR3 has 13 residues. CDR3 DNA: TGCGCCAGCAGCCGTCAGGTGGGGGACGTGCAGTACTTC. Translating it yields CASSRQVGDVQYF.

This clonotype occurred many times. The chain recombines TRBV9 with TRBJ2-3; D may be TRBD1 (6 bases). Germline-derived CDR1 and CDR2 are SGDLS and YYNGEE. The CDR3 spans 15 residues. The ends were cut back, 2 bases at V and 4 bases at J, with 14 bases in the middle. The CDR3 is CASSVAADSSDTQYF. In nucleotides, the CDR3 is TGTGCCAGCAGCGTCGCCGCGGACAGCTCAGATACGCAGTATTTT.

This clonotype has at least ten counts. The rearrangement uses TRBV29-1 and TRBJ2-1, with D perhaps matching TRBD2 (6 bases). Trimming stripped 2 bases from V and 10 bases from J, with 18 bases between. The germline V gene encodes CDR1 SQVTM and CDR2 ANQGSEA. This CDR3 contains 14 residues. The CDR3 DNA reads TGCAGCGTTGAAATGCCCGGGAGCCCCCCCGAGCAGTTCTTC. Translation gives CSVEMPGSPPEQFF.

This clonotype showed up many times. The V and J genes are TRBV7-2 and TRBJ2-1; D ambiguous. The ends were cut back, 3 bases at V and 9 bases at J, with 9 bases in the middle. This CDR3 is built from 12 residues. The germline V gene encodes CDR1 SGHTA and CDR2 FQGNSA. The CDR3 DNA follows: TGTGCCAGCAGCTTGCACGTTCTTGAGCAGTTCTTC. Amino acid sequence: CASSLHVLEQFF. Drawing the rest from reference TRBV7-2 and TRBJ2-1, the complete variable domain is GAGVSQSPSNKVTEKGKDVELRCDPISGHTALYWYRQSLGQGLEFLIYFQGNSAPDKSGLPSDRFSAERTGGSVSTLTIQRTQQEDSAVYLCASSLHVLEQFFGPGTRLTVL.

This clonotype was seen at least ten times. The V gene is TRBV20-1, the J gene TRBJ2-1; no firm D call. This CDR3 is built from 11 residues. With 1 base removed from V and 6 bases from J, the gap between germline ends came to 4 bases. Germline assignment: CDR1 DFQATT and CDR2 SNEGSKA (reference sequence). The CDR3 sequence: CSARGLNEQFF. CDR3 coding DNA: TGCAGTGCTAGAGGTCTCAATGAGCAGTTCTTC.

The chain joins TRBV12-3 or TRBV12-4 to TRBJ1-5; maybe TRBD1 (5 bases). V lost 6 bases and J lost 6, with 15 bases in between. The CDR3 runs 14 residues. DNA for the CDR3: TGTGCCAGCAGGAACACCGGGAGGGGTCAGCCCCAGCATTTT. It translates to CASRNTGRGQPQHF.

This clonotype has ten or more counts. The chain links TRBV7-2 to TRBJ2-7; perhaps D is TRBD1 or TRBD2 (6 bases each). CDR3 length: 14 residues. Germline assignment: CDR1 SGHTA and CDR2 FQGNSA. Trimming stripped 3 bases from V and 4 bases from J, with 13 bases between. The CDR3: CASSFGRGAYEQYF. In DNA form, the CDR3 reads TGTGCCAGCAGCTTCGGAAGGGGGGCGTACGAGCAGTACTTC.

Many counts were recorded for this clonotype. This chain uses TRBV11-2 with TRBJ2-1, with 16 bases lining up with TRBD2. V dropped 5 bases and J dropped 7; count of bases not matched to a gene: 5. CDR1 and CDR2 from the germline V gene are SGHAT and FQNNGV. The length of the CDR3 is 16 residues. This CDR3 is CASSPAGLAGGNEQFF. CDR3 DNA: TGTGCCAGCAGCCCCGCGGGACTAGCGGGAGGGAATGAGCAGTTCTTC.

At least ten counts were recorded for this clonotype. V gene TRBV9 combines with J gene TRBJ2-7, with 10 bases fitting TRBD2. V trimming: 2 bases; J trimming: 6 bases; junction bases outside the gene matches: 8. The CDR3 sequence is 15 residues long. Germline V CDR1 and CDR2: SGDLS, YYNGEE. CDR3 sequence: CASSVASGGFGEQYF. The DNA of the CDR3 is TGTGCCAGCAGCGTGGCTAGCGGGGGTTTCGGCGAGCAGTACTTC. The full variable domain, rest sourced from reference TRBV9 and TRBJ2-7, is DSGVTQTPKHLITATGQRVTLRCSPRSGDLSVYWYQQSLDQGLQFLIQYYNGEERAKGNILERFSAQQFPDLHSELNLSSLELGDSALYFCASSVASGGFGEQYFGPGTRLTVT.

This clonotype has just a few counts. It may be a read error: a sequence one base away is much more abundant. The chain couples TRBV28 to TRBJ2-3; maybe TRBD1 (5 bases). Germline V gene data show CDR1 as MDHEN and CDR2 as SYDVKM. This CDR3 has 14 residues. The CDR3 bases are TGTGCCAGCAGCCCGGGTCCCTACACAGGTACGCAGTATTTT. This encodes CASSPGPYTGTQYF.

A few counts support this clonotype. This may stem from a read error, because a much larger clone lies one nucleotide away. CDR3 DNA: TGTGCCAGTAGACTAGCGGGAGCCAACAATGAGCAGTTCTTC. Protein sequence: CASRLAGANNEQFF. The chain carries TRBV19 and TRBJ2-1; 11 nucleotides align to TRBD2. V lost 6 bases and J lost 5; bases outside the gene matches: 3. The CDR3 runs 14 residues. Germline loops: CDR1 LNHDA, CDR2 SQIVND (reference sequence).

This chain uses TRBV7-6 with TRBJ2-3; D unresolved. Trimming took 3 bases from V and 4 from J, leaving 8 bases between them. Germline loops: CDR1 SGHVS, CDR2 FNYEAQ. The CDR3 runs to 13 residues. The CDR3 spells CASSFKEADTQYF. CDR3 nucleotides: TGTGCCAGCAGCTTTAAAGAAGCAGATACGCAGTATTTT.

There are many counts of this clonotype. This sequence joins TRBV6-2 or TRBV6-3 and TRBJ2-6; no reliable D call. The ends were cut back, 3 bases at V and 0 bases at J, with 6 bases in the middle. The CDR3 covers 15 residues. CDR1 MNHEY and CDR2 SVGEGT come from the germline V gene. The CDR3 sequence: CASSYGGSGANVLTF. CDR3 nucleotide sequence: TGTGCCAGCAGTTATGGCGGCTCTGGGGCCAACGTCCTGACTTTC.